The next 6 T cell receptor beta chains were all read from a single sample in a study of response to subunit inactivated influenza vaccine. MiXCR, run by TCRdb on the RT-PCR reads, gives a single entry per CDR3 protein. The top ten hold roughly 10% of the sample, which has approximately 500,000 distinct CDR3 sequences, around 13% seen once. The input for sequencing was PBMCs from blood, taken roughly 12 days after vaccination. The receptors come from a man between 45 and 60 years old who received an inactivated influenza vaccine.

This clonotype has more than one count but fewer than ten. The rearrangement joins TRBV12-3 or TRBV12-4 to TRBJ2-3; 12 bases are shared with TRBD2. J gave up 0 bases and V 6 bases, and 7 bases lay outside the gene matches. The CDR3 extends over 17 amino acids. The CDR3 loop is CASSQGLAGFSTDTQYF. In nucleotides, the CDR3 is TGTGCCAGCAGCCAGGGACTAGCGGGCTTTAGCACAGATACGCAGTATTTT.

The table lists this clonotype with many counts. The chain combines TRBV18 with TRBJ2-7, with D unclear. The CDR3 covers 12 residues. Trimming removed 3 bases at V and 0 bases at J, with 3 bases between. Germline CDR1 reads KGHSH; CDR2 reads LQKENI. CDR3 region: CASSPASYEQYF. CDR3 in DNA: TGTGCCAGCTCACCCGCCTCCTACGAGCAGTACTTC.

This chain joins TRBV12-3 or TRBV12-4 and TRBJ2-5; 8 positions match TRBD1. The trim removed 8 bases at V and 5 bases at J, leaving 7 bases unmatched. CDR3 length: 13 amino acids. The CDR3 sequence: CASGPDRGETQYF. In nucleotides, the CDR3 is TGTGCCAGCGGTCCCGACAGGGGCGAGACCCAGTACTTC.

This clonotype was recorded only once. This chain connects TRBV6-2 or TRBV6-3 to TRBJ2-4; TRBD2 matches 8 bases. The ends lost 0 bases at V and 6 bases at J; junction bases unmatched: 7. The CDR3 sequence is 16 residues long. CDR1 and CDR2 from the germline V gene are MNHEY and SVGEGT. CDR3 amino acids: CASSYSIVGLVNIQYF. CDR3 DNA: TGTGCCAGCAGTTACTCGATTGTGGGACTAGTAAACATTCAGTACTTC.

This rearrangement joins TRBV28 to TRBJ2-4; 12 nucleotides align to TRBD2. Germline CDR1 MDHEN, CDR2 SYDVKM. The CDR3 extends over 19 amino acids. J was trimmed by 0 bases and V by 5 bases; bases with no gene match: 11. This chain's CDR3 is CASSPSLGLAGLAKNIQYF. The DNA for the CDR3 is TGTGCCAGCAGTCCATCACTCGGACTAGCGGGGTTAGCCAAAAACATTCAGTACTTC.

V gene TRBV7-2 combines with J gene TRBJ2-5; a weak D match, TRBD2 (6 bases). V lost 0 bases and J lost 2, with 13 bases in between. This CDR3 region has 16 residues. Germline assignment: CDR1 SGHTA and CDR2 FQGNSA. CDR3 in DNA: TGTGCCAGCAGCTTAGCGATGGGGCGGGGACAAGAGACCCAGTACTTC. Translated: CASSLAMGRGQETQYF.